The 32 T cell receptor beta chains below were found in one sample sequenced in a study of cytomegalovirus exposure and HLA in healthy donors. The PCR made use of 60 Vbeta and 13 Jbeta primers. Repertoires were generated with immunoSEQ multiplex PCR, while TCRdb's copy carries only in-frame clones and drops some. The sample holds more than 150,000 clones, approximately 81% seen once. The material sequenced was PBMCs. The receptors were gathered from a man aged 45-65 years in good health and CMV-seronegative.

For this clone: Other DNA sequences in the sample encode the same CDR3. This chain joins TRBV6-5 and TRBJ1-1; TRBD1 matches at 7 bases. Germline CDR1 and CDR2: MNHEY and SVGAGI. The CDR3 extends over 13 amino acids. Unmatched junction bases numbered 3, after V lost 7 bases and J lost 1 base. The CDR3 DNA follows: TGTGCCAGCACCCAGGGGGGGAACACTGAAGCTTTCTTT. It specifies CASTQGGNTEAFF.

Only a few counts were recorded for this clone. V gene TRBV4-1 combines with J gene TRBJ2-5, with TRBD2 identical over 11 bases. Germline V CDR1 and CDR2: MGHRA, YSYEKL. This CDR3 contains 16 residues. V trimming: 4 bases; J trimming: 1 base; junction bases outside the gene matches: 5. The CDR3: CASSPWTSGFQETQYF. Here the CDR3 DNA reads TGCGCCAGCAGCCCCTGGACTAGCGGGTTCCAAGAGACCCAGTACTTC.

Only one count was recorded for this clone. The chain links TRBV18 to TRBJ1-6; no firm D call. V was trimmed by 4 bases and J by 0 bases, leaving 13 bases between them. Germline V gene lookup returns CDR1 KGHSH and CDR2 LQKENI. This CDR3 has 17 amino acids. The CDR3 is CASSLSAPSSYNSPLHF. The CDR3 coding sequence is TGTGCCAGCTCACTGAGTGCACCTAGCTCCTATAATTCACCCCTCCACTTT. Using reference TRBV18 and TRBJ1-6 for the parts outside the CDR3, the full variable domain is NAGVMQNPRHLVRRRGQEARLRCSPMKGHSHVYWYRQLPEEGLKFMVYLQKENIIDESGMPKERFSAEFPKEGPSILRIQQVVRGDSAAYFCASSLSAPSSYNSPLHFGNGTRLTVT.

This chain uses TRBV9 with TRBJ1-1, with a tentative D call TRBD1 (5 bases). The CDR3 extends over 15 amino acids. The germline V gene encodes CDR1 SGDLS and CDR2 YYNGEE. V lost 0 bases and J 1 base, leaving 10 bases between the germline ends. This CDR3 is CASSVGGRENTEAFF. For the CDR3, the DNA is TGTGCCAGCAGCGTAGGGGGGAGGGAGAACACTGAAGCTTTCTTT.

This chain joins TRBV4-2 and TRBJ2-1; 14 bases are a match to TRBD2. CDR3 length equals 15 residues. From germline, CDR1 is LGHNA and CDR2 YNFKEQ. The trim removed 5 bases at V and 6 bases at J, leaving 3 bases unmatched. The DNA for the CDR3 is TGTGCCAGCAGCTCAGGACTAGCGGGGGGCAATGAGCAGTTCTTC. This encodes CASSSGLAGGNEQFF.

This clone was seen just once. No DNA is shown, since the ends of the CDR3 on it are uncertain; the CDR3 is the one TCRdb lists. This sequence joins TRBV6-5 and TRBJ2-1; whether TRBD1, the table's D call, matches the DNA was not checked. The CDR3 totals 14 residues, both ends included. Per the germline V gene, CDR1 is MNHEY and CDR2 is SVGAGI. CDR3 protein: CASSTSTVYNEQFF.

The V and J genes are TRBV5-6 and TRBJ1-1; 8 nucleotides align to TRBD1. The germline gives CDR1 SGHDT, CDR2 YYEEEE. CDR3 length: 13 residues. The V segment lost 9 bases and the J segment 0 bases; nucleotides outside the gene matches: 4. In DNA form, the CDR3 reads TGTGCCACCAGGGGGCCCATGAACACTGAAGCTTTCTTT. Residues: CATRGPMNTEAFF. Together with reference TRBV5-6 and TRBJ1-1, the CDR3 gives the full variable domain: DAGVTQSPTHLIKTRGQQVTLRCSPKSGHDTVSWYQQALGQGPQFIFQYYEEEERQRGNFPDRFSGHQFPNYSSELNVNALLLGDSALYLCATRGPMNTEAFFGQGTRLTVV.

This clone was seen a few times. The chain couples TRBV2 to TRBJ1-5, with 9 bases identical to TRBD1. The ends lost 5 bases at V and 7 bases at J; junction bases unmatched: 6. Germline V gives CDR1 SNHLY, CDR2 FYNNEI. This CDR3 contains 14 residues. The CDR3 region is CASSLGQGRQPQHF. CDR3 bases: TGTGCCAGCAGTCTAGGACAGGGGAGGCAGCCCCAGCATTTT.

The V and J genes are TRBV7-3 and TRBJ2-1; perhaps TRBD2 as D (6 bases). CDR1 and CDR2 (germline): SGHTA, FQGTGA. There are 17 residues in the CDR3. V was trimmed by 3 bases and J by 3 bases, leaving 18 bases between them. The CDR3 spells CASSFRGRLGSYNEQFF. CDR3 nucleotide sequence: TGTGCCAGCAGCTTCCGTGGGCGACTAGGGAGCTACAATGAGCAGTTCTTC.

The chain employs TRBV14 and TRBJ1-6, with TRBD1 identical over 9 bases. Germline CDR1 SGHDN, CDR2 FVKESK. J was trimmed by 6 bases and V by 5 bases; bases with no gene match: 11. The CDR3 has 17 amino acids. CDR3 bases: TGTGCCAGCAGCGTTCGGAGGGACAGGGATCGTAATTCACCCCTCCACTTT. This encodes CASSVRRDRDRNSPLHF.

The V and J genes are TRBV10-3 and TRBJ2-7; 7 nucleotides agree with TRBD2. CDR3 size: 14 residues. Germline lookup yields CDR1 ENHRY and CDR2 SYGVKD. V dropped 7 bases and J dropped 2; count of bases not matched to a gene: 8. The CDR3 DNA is TGTGCCATCACCGGGACTATCCCTCCCTACGAGCAGTACTTC. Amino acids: CAITGTIPPYEQYF.

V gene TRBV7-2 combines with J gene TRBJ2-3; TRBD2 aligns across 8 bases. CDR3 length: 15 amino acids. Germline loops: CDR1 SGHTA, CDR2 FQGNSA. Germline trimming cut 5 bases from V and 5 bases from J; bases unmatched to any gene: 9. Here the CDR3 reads CASSTGTRGGDTQYF. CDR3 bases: TGTGCCAGCAGCACCGGGACTAGGGGGGGAGATACGCAGTATTTT.

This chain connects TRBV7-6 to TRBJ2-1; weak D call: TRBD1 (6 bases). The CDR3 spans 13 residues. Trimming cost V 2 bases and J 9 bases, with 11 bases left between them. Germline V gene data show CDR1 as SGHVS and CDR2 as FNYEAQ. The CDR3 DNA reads TGTGCCAGCAGCTTACGCAGGGGAGCTGAGCAGTTCTTC. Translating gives CASSLRRGAEQFF.

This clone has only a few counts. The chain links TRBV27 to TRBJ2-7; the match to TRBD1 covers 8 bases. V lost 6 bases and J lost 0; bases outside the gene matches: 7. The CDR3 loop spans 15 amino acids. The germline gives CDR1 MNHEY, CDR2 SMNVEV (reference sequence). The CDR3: CASSLRTGFSYEQYF. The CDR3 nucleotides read TGTGCCAGCAGCCTTAGGACAGGGTTCTCCTACGAGCAGTACTTC.

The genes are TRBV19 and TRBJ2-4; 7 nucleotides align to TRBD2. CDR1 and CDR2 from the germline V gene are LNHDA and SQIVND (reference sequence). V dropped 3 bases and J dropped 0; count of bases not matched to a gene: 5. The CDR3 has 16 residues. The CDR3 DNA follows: TGTGCCAGTAGTATGGGGGGGACGTTAGCCAAAAACATTCAGTACTTC. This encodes CASSMGGTLAKNIQYF. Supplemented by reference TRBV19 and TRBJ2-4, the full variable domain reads DGGITQSPKYLFRKEGQNVTLSCEQNLNHDAMYWYRQDPGQGLRLIYYSQIVNDFQKGDIAEGYSVSREKKESFPLTVTSAQKNPTAFYLCASSMGGTLAKNIQYFGAGTRLSVL.

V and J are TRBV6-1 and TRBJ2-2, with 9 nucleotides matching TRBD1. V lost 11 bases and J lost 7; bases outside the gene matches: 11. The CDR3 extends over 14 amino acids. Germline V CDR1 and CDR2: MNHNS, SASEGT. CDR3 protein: CASPPGQGGGELFF. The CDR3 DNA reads TGTGCCTCCCCCCCGGGACAGGGTGGCGGGGAGCTGTTTTTT.

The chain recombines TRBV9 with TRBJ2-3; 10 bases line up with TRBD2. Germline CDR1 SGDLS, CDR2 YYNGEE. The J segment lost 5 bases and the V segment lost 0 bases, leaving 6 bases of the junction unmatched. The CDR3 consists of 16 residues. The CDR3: CASSVVSGGSGDTQYF. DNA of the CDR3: TGTGCCAGCAGCGTAGTTAGCGGGGGGAGTGGAGATACGCAGTATTTT. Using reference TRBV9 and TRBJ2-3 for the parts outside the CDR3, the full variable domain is DSGVTQTPKHLITATGQRVTLRCSPRSGDLSVYWYQQSLDQGLQFLIQYYNGEERAKGNILERFSAQQFPDLHSELNLSSLELGDSALYFCASSVVSGGSGDTQYFGPGTRLTVL.

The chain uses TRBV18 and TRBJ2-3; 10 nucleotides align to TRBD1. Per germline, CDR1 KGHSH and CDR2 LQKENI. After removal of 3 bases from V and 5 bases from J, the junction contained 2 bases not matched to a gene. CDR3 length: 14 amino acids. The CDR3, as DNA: TGTGCCAGCTCACCGACAGGGGGCTTAGATACGCAGTATTTT. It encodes CASSPTGGLDTQYF.

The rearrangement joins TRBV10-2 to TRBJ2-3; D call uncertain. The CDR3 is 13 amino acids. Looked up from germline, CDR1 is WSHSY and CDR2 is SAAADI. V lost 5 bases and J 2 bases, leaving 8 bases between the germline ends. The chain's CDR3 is CASSPIPTDTQYF. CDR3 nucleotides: TGCGCCAGCAGTCCTATCCCCACAGATACGCAGTATTTT.

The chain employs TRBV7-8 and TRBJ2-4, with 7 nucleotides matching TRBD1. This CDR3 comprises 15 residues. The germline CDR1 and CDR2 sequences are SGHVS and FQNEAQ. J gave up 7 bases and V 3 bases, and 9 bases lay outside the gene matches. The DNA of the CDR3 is TGTGCCAGCAGCTTCGGCCTGGACAGGATCAACATTCAGTACTTC. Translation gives CASSFGLDRINIQYF. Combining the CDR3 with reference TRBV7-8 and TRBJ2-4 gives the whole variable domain GAGVSQSPRYKVAKRGQDVALRCDPISGHVSLFWYQQALGQGPEFLTYFQNEAQLDKSGLPSDRFFAERPEGSVSTLKIQRTQQEDSAVYLCASSFGLDRINIQYFGAGTRLSVL.

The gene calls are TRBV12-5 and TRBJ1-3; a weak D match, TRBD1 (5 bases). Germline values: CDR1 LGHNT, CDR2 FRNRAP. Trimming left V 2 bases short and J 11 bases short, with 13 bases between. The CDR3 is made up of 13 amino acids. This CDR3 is CASGLLLGGAIYF. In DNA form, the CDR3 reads TGTGCTAGTGGTTTGCTCCTCGGGGGGGCCATATATTTT.

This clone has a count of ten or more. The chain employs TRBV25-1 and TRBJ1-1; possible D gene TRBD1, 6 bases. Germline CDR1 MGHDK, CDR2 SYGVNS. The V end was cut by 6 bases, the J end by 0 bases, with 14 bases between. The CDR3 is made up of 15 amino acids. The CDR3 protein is CASRSGGLLNTEAFF. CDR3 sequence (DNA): TGTGCCAGCAGGAGTGGGGGCCTCCTGAACACTGAAGCTTTCTTT.

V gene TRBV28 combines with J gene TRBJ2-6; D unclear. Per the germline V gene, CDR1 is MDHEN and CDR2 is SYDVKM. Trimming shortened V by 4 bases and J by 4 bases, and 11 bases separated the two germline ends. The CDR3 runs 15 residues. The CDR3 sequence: CASSSPGPGANVLTF. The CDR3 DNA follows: TGTGCCAGCAGTTCACCTGGGCCCGGGGCCAACGTCCTGACTTTC.

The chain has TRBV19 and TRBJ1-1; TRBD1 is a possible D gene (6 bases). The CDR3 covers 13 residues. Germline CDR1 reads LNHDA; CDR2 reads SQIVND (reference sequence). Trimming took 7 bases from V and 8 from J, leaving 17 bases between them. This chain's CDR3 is CASTSGRGVEAFF. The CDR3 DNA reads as TGTGCCAGTACCTCCGGCAGGGGCGTCGAAGCTTTCTTT.

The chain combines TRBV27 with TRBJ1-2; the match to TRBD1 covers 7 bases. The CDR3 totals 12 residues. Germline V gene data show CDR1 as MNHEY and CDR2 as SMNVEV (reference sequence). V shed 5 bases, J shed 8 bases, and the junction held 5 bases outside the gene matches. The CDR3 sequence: CASSDRVRGYTF. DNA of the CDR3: TGTGCCAGCAGTGACAGGGTGAGAGGCTACACCTTC.

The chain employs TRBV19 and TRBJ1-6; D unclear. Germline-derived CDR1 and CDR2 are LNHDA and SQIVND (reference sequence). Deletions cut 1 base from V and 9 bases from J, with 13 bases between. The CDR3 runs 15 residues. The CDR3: CASSIGIRGRSPLHF. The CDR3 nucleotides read TGTGCCAGTAGTATAGGAATAAGAGGGCGTTCACCCCTCCACTTT.

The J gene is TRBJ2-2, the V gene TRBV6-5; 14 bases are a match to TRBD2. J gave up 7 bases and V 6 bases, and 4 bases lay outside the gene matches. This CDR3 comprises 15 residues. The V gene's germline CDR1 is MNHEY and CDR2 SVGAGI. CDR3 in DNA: TGTGCCAGCAGCCGCGGACTAGCGGGAGGCGGGGAGCTGTTTTTT. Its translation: CASSRGLAGGGELFF.

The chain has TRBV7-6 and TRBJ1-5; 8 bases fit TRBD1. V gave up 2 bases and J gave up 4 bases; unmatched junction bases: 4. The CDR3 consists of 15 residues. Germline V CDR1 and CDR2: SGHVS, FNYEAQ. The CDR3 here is CASSLTGQANQPQHF. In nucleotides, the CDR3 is TGTGCCAGCAGCTTAACGGGACAGGCGAATCAGCCCCAGCATTTT.

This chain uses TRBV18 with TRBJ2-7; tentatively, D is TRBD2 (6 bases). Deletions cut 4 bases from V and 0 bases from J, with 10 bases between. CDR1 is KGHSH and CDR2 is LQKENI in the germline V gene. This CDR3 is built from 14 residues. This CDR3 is CASSLTGGSYEQYF. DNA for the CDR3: TGTGCCAGCTCACTAACCGGGGGCTCCTACGAGCAGTACTTC.

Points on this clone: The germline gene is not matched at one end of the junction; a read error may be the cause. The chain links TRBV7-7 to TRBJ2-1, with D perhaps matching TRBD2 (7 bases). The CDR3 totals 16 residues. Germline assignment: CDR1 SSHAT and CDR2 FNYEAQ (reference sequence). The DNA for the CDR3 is TGTGCTAGCAGCTTAGTGCCGGGGGGCGGTTACAATGAGCAGTTCTTC. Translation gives CASSLVPGGGYNEQFF.

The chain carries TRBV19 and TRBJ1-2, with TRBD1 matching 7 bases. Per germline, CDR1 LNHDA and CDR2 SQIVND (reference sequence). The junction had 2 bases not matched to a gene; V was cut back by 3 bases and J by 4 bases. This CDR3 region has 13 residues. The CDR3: CASSMGTVYGYTF. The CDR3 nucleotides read TGTGCCAGTAGTATGGGGACAGTCTATGGCTACACCTTC.

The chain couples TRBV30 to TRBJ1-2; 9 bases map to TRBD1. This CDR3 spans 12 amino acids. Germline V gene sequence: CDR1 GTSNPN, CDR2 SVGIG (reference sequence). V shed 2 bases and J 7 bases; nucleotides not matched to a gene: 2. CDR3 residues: CAWSTGGPGYTF. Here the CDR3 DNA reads TGTGCCTGGAGTACAGGGGGCCCTGGCTACACCTTC.